The following is a TCR beta chain sequence with its context. CDR3 length equals 19 residues. The germline CDR1 and CDR2 sequences are SEHNR and FQNEAQ (reference sequence). V gave up 5 bases and J gave up 8 bases; unmatched junction bases: 20. The record originates from a study of OX40 agonist ivuxolimab in advanced cancers. Some clones are missing from TCRdb's copy, which holds only in-frame ones; the method was immunoSEQ multiplex PCR. This table has about 80,000 clones, approximately 92% appearing once. Sequencing was performed on CD4+ or CD8+ T cells sorted from blood, taken in a trial of the OX40 agonist ivuxolimab. This chain links TRBV7-9 with TRBJ2-1; 11 nucleotides agree with TRBD2. The TCR comes from an adult with an advanced solid tumor such as melanoma, head and neck, liver or kidney cancer. CDR3 DNA: TGTGCCAGCAGCGCCGCCCTCCCACAGCTAGCGGGGGGTATCTATGAGCAGTTCTTC. This gives the protein CASSAALPQLAGGIYEQFF. Filled out from reference TRBV7-9 and TRBJ2-1, the complete variable domain reads DTGVSQNPRHKITKRGQNVTFRCDPISEHNRLYWYRQTLGQGPEFLTYFQNEAQLEKSRLLSDRFSAERPKGSFSTLEIQRTEQGDSAMYLCASSAALPQLAGGIYEQFFGPGTRLTVL.